This TCR beta chain originates from a study of response to subunit inactivated influenza vaccine. TCRdb re-analysed the RT-PCR reads in MiXCR, keeping a single row per CDR3 protein. The table lists 500,000 or so distinct CDR3 sequences, about 15% of them singletons. This receptor was obtained from a man in his fifties or sixties who received an inactivated influenza vaccine. The sample here was CD4+ T cells sorted from PBMCs, taken around 25 months after vaccination.

CDR3 nucleotide sequence: TGCGCCAGCAGAGCGGGACAGGGGGCCGAGCAGTACTTC. It specifies CASRAGQGAEQYF. The rearrangement joins TRBV5-1 to TRBJ2-7; TRBD1 aligns across 12 bases. Germline CDR1 is SGHRS and CDR2 is YFSETQ. Trimming at V came to 5 bases and at J to 6 bases, leaving 3 bases not matched to a gene. The CDR3 length is 13 residues. Supplemented by reference TRBV5-1 and TRBJ2-7, the full variable domain reads KAGVTQTPRYLIKTRGQQVTLSCSPISGHRSVSWYQQTPGQGLQFLFEYFSETQRNKGNFPGRFSGRQFSNSRSEMNVSTLELGDSALYLCASRAGQGAEQYFGPGTRLTVT.